What follows is one TCR beta chain and its context. This record belongs to a study of blood T cells in healthy people across ages. Primers used in a second PCR of about 6 to 11 cycles were a sample-barcoded 5' primer and a J-beta primer mix. TCRdb re-analysed the 5' RACE reads in MiXCR, keeping a single row per CDR3 protein. The sample shows about 800,000 distinct CDR3 sequences, around 25% of them seen only once. The CDR3 extends over 19 amino acids. The trim removed 5 bases at V and 1 base at J, leaving 16 bases unmatched. Germline V gene lookup returns CDR1 SEHNR and CDR2 FQNEAQ (reference sequence). This same sample was also taken into another study, of T cells of mothers and their children. That work adds: Similar thymic selection effects on TCR recombination output appear in pairs, both related and unrelated.

The J gene is TRBJ2-3, the V gene TRBV7-9, with 9 bases identical to TRBD1. Sequenced: blood. The receptor's source is a boy aged 5-17 years in good health. CDR3 in DNA: TGTGCCAGCAGCGCGGCGCCGGGACAGGGTCGTAGGGGCACAGATACGCAGTATTTT. Amino acid sequence: CASSAAPGQGRRGTDTQYF.